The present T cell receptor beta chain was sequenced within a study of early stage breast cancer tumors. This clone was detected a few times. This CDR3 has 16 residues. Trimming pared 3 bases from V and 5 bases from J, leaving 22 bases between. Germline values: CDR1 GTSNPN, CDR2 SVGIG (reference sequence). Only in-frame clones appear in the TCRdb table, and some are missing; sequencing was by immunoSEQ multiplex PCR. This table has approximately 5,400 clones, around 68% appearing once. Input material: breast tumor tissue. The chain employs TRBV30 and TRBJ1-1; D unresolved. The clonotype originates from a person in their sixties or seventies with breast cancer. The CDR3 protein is CAWRPRVMGGYTEAFF. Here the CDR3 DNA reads TGTGCCTGGAGGCCTCGGGTCATGGGAGGATATACTGAAGCTTTCTTT.